This T cell receptor (beta chain) was recovered during a study of blood T cell repertoires in COVID-19. Whole-study context: Italy, Spain and the United States were the sources of the convalescent and acute COVID-19 samples. T cells, B-cell-depleted T cells, or PBMCs supplied cDNA or gDNA.

The CDR3 has 16 amino acids. The V gene lost 3 bases and the J gene lost 0 bases, with 11 bases spanning the gap. Germline loops: CDR1 LNHDA, CDR2 SQIVND (reference sequence). TCRdb's copy holds only in-frame clones and misses some; the assay was immunoSEQ multiplex PCR. The data contain 45,000 to 60,000 clones, just under 80% of them singletons. This TCR derives from a human donor with active or convalescent COVID-19. The donor label of this sample is uncertain. The rearrangement joins TRBV19 to TRBJ1-4; TRBD1 might be the D (5 bases). The sample comprised peripheral blood. Here the CDR3 DNA reads TGTGCCAGTAGTATGCCGGGGGGTTCAACTAATGAAAAACTGTTTTTT. Protein sequence: CASSMPGGSTNEKLFF. The variable domain in full, with the rest retrieved from reference TRBV19 and TRBJ1-4, is DGGITQSPKYLFRKEGQNVTLSCEQNLNHDAMYWYRQDPGQGLRLIYYSQIVNDFQKGDIAEGYSVSREKKESFPLTVTSAQKNPTAFYLCASSMPGGSTNEKLFFGSGTQLSVL.